The next 31 T cell receptor beta chains were all read from a single sample in a study of blood T cell repertoires in COVID-19. Using immunoSEQ multiplex PCR, the repertoire was profiled, and TCRdb retains in-frame clones only, with some absent. The sample contains approximately 230,000 clones, about 80% of which appear only once. The specimen was peripheral blood. All receptors come from an elderly man with acute or convalescent COVID-19.

This rearrangement joins TRBV7-9 to TRBJ1-3, with no clear D. Trimming left V 6 bases short and J 7 bases short, with 10 bases between. Per germline, CDR1 SEHNR and CDR2 FQNEAQ (reference sequence). This CDR3 spans 12 amino acids. This CDR3 reads CASRDLGNTIYF. The CDR3 DNA sequence: TGTGCCAGCAGAGACCTCGGGAACACCATATATTTT.

The chain combines TRBV27 with TRBJ2-7; the match to TRBD2 covers 16 bases. Germline lookup yields CDR1 MNHEY and CDR2 SMNVEV (reference sequence). Trimming cost V 5 bases and J 3 bases; bases outside gene matches: 13. CDR3 size: 19 residues. The CDR3 nucleotides are TGTGCCAGCAGTCCAACTTACTCGGGACTAGCGGGGGGGAACTACGAGCAGTACTTC. Translating gives CASSPTYSGLAGGNYEQYF.

The rearrangement links TRBV5-6 to TRBJ1-4; 7 bases match TRBD1. The germline gives CDR1 SGHDT, CDR2 YYEEEE. The trim removed 1 base at V and 8 bases at J, leaving 11 bases unmatched. The CDR3 totals 16 residues. Written as DNA, the CDR3 is TGTGCCAGCAGCTTGCGAGTAGGGGGCTTAAACGAAAAACTGTTTTTT. Translating gives CASSLRVGGLNEKLFF. Using reference TRBV5-6 and TRBJ1-4 for the parts outside the CDR3, the full variable domain is DAGVTQSPTHLIKTRGQQVTLRCSPKSGHDTVSWYQQALGQGPQFIFQYYEEEERQRGNFPDRFSGHQFPNYSSELNVNALLLGDSALYLCASSLRVGGLNEKLFFGSGTQLSVL.

J is TRBJ1-2 and V is TRBV12-3 or TRBV12-4, with D tentatively TRBD1 (6 bases). This CDR3 comprises 13 residues. V was pared by 5 bases and J by 6 bases, with 13 bases between. CDR3 loop: CASSRQGRDGYTF. Here the CDR3 DNA reads TGTGCCAGCAGTCGTCAGGGGAGGGATGGCTACACCTTC.

The V and J genes are TRBV19 and TRBJ1-3; D uncertain. The germline CDR1 and CDR2 sequences are LNHDA and SQIVND (reference sequence). The CDR3 extends over 13 amino acids. Trimming left V 5 bases short and J 4 bases short, with 9 bases between. In DNA form, the CDR3 reads TGTGCCAGTAGTGTCCCGGGGGGAAACACCATATATTTT. Amino acids: CASSVPGGNTIYF.

This clone appeared many times. The V call is TRBV4-1, the J call TRBJ2-1; 9 nucleotides line up with TRBD2. The V gene's germline CDR1 is MGHRA and CDR2 YSYEKL. Trimming took 4 bases from V and 10 from J; bases not matched to a gene: 2. There are 12 residues in the CDR3. The CDR3 bases are TGCGCCAGCAGCCTCGCGGGAGGGGAGCAGTTCTTC. It specifies CASSLAGGEQFF.

The V and J genes are TRBV3-1 (or the pseudogene TRBV3-2) and TRBJ1-6, with TRBD1 as a possible D gene (5 bases). The CDR3 sequence is 14 residues long. The germline V gene has CDR1 LGHDT and CDR2 YNNKEL (reference sequence). Trimming left V 3 bases short and J 9 bases short, with 12 bases between. The CDR3 DNA sequence: TGTGCCAGCAGCCAGCAAGGGGAGGCTTCACCCCTCCACTTT. It encodes CASSQQGEASPLHF.

The CDR3 sequence: CASGGQGREKLFF. The CDR3 DNA sequence: TGTGCCAGCGGGGGACAGGGAAGGGAAAAACTGTTTTTT. V gene TRBV2 combines with J gene TRBJ1-4; TRBD1 agrees at 9 bases. The CDR3 spans 13 residues. Germline CDR1 reads SNHLY; CDR2 reads FYNNEI. J was trimmed by 8 bases and V by 8 bases; bases with no gene match: 6.

The J gene is TRBJ1-5, the V gene TRBV10-3, with TRBD1 as a possible D gene (5 bases). The CDR3 spans 16 residues. Germline V lookup: CDR1 ENHRY, CDR2 SYGVKD. The ends were cut back, 9 bases at V and 3 bases at J, with 21 bases in the middle. Written as DNA, the CDR3 is TGTGCCATTGGGACGGACCACGCGGGATACAATCAGCCCCAGCATTTT. It specifies CAIGTDHAGYNQPQHF.

V usage is TRBV24-1 and J usage is TRBJ1-2, with 11 bases matching TRBD1. The V and J ends lost 2 bases and 3 bases, in that order; junction bases with no gene match: 4. Germline-derived CDR1 and CDR2 are KGHDR and SFDVKD. The CDR3 consists of 16 residues. The CDR3 DNA sequence: TGTGCCACCAGTGATTGGGGGACAGGGGGGGACTATGGCTACACCTTC. Translated, it gives CATSDWGTGGDYGYTF.

The V and J genes are TRBV5-1 and TRBJ1-3, with 10 bases that match TRBD1. The trim removed 0 bases at V and 0 bases at J, leaving 3 bases unmatched. CDR3 length: 17 residues. From germline, CDR1 is SGHRS and CDR2 YFSETQ. CDR3 nucleotide sequence: TGCGCCAGCAGCTTGGGACAGGGGGCCCTCTCTGGAAACACCATATATTTT. This gives the protein CASSLGQGALSGNTIYF.

In this sample, this clone turned up a few times. This rearrangement joins TRBV2 to TRBJ1-5; the match to TRBD1 covers 9 bases. The CDR3 covers 12 residues. Germline V gene sequence: CDR1 SNHLY, CDR2 FYNNEI. Trimming took 6 bases from V and 13 from J; bases not matched to a gene: 7. The CDR3 nucleotides read TGTGCCAGCAGGCCCACAGGGGGCGCACAGCATTTT. Protein: CASRPTGGAQHF.

V gene TRBV12-3 or TRBV12-4 combines with J gene TRBJ1-2; possible D gene TRBD1, 6 bases. CDR3 length equals 13 residues. Trimming took 0 bases from V and 7 from J, leaving 9 bases between them. CDR3 region: CASSLALGGGYTF. The DNA of the CDR3 is TGTGCCAGCAGTTTAGCGCTAGGGGGTGGCTACACCTTC.

The chain recombines TRBV14 with TRBJ1-2, with 7 bases identical to TRBD1. There are 16 residues in the CDR3. From germline, CDR1 is SGHDN and CDR2 FVKESK. V trimming: 3 bases; J trimming: 0 bases; junction bases outside the gene matches: 7. The CDR3 DNA follows: TGTGCCAGCAGCCAGTGGACAGGCCTAGCTAACTATGGCTACACCTTC. The encoded protein is CASSQWTGLANYGYTF.

A single count supports this clone. The chain combines TRBV7-2 with TRBJ2-2; 7 positions match TRBD1. This CDR3 spans 15 amino acids. The V gene end was trimmed by 5 bases and the J gene end by 5 bases; junction bases not matched to a gene: 8. The germline CDR1 and CDR2 sequences are SGHTA and FQGNSA. Here the CDR3 reads CASSPLTGSTGELFF. The CDR3 nucleotides read TGTGCCAGCAGCCCATTGACAGGGTCGACCGGGGAGCTGTTTTTT.

This clone was observed a few times. The CDR3 is CASRGDRQHGYTF. The CDR3 bases are TGTGCCAGCAGGGGGGACAGGCAACATGGCTACACCTTC. The rearrangement joins TRBV2 to TRBJ1-2, with TRBD1 matching over 8 bases. From germline, CDR1 is SNHLY and CDR2 FYNNEI. This CDR3 contains 13 residues. Germline trimming cut 6 bases from V and 6 bases from J; bases unmatched to any gene: 6.

The chain combines TRBV19 with TRBJ2-6; perhaps TRBD1 as D (5 bases). The CDR3 loop spans 15 amino acids. The V end was cut by 4 bases, the J end by 3 bases, with 10 bases between. Germline V lookup: CDR1 LNHDA, CDR2 SQIVND (reference sequence). CDR3 DNA: TGTGCCAGTAGTAGGCAGGGTATTGGGGCCAACGTCCTGACTTTC. Protein sequence: CASSRQGIGANVLTF.

The chain employs TRBV19 and TRBJ2-7; D may be TRBD1 (6 bases). The CDR3 is made up of 14 amino acids. Germline V gene sequence: CDR1 LNHDA, CDR2 SQIVND (reference sequence). The V gene lost 7 bases and the J gene lost 4 bases, with 17 bases spanning the gap. CDR3 sequence: CASNAQGLSYEQYF. The CDR3 DNA is TGTGCCAGTAACGCACAGGGATTATCGTACGAGCAGTACTTC.

The chain carries TRBV7-9 and TRBJ1-4; 8 nucleotides align to TRBD1. The CDR3 is 15 residues long. Germline V CDR1 and CDR2: SEHNR, FQNEAQ (reference sequence). Unmatched junction bases numbered 11, after V lost 6 bases and J lost 8 bases. The DNA of the CDR3 is TGTGCCAGCAGTCAAACAGGGGGATTAGGCGAAAAACTGTTTTTT. This codes for CASSQTGGLGEKLFF.

This chain links TRBV7-3 with TRBJ2-7; tentatively, D is TRBD2 (7 bases). V was shortened by 5 bases and J by 4 bases, with 18 bases between the two germline ends. CDR1 is SGHTA, CDR2 FQGTGA, per germline. This CDR3 is built from 15 residues. In DNA, the CDR3 is TGTGCCAGCAGCCTAAGAGGGCGGGGGCCTTACGAGCAGTACTTC. This translates into CASSLRGRGPYEQYF.

The gene calls are TRBV27 and TRBJ1-5; 8 positions match TRBD1. The length of the CDR3 is 15 residues. V was clipped by 2 bases and J by 7 bases; unmatched bases: 7. The germline gives CDR1 MNHEY, CDR2 SMNVEV (reference sequence). This chain's CDR3 is CASSLTGQGTQPQHF. Here the CDR3 DNA reads TGTGCCAGCAGTTTAACCGGACAGGGCACCCAGCCCCAGCATTTT.

V gene TRBV2 combines with J gene TRBJ2-4; no firm D call. Looked up from germline, CDR1 is SNHLY and CDR2 is FYNNEI. V lost 2 bases, J lost 8 bases, and 13 bases lay in between. CDR3 size: 14 residues. The DNA for the CDR3 is TGTGCCAGCAGTGAAAGAGGCGAGTTAGACATTCAGTACTTC. As protein: CASSERGELDIQYF.

The chain has TRBV19 and TRBJ1-2; D not certain. Germline V lookup: CDR1 LNHDA, CDR2 SQIVND (reference sequence). The V gene lost 2 bases and the J gene lost 8 bases, with 18 bases spanning the gap. The CDR3 is 15 residues long. CDR3 in amino acids: CASSILEPAERGYTF. CDR3 in DNA: TGTGCCAGTAGTATATTGGAACCCGCCGAGAGGGGCTACACCTTC.

The rearrangement uses TRBV6-2 or TRBV6-3 and TRBJ1-6; maybe TRBD1 (5 bases). Trimming shortened V by 4 bases and J by 9 bases, and 13 bases separated the two germline ends. This CDR3 has 14 amino acids. The germline V gene encodes CDR1 MNHEY and CDR2 SVGEGT. The CDR3 loop reads CASSSTGVRSPLHF. The DNA for the CDR3 is TGTGCCAGCAGTTCGACGGGGGTTCGTTCACCCCTCCACTTT.

The chain uses TRBV7-6 and TRBJ2-7, with D perhaps TRBD1 (7 bases). With 5 bases removed from V and 4 bases from J, the gap between germline ends came to 18 bases. CDR1 and CDR2 (germline): SGHVS, FNYEAQ. CDR3 length: 15 residues. CDR3 sequence (DNA): TGTGCCAGCAGCCTATCTAGGGGGCGGGGTTACGAGCAGTACTTC. It encodes CASSLSRGRGYEQYF.

The rearrangement links TRBV5-1 to TRBJ1-6, with 9 positions matching TRBD1. Germline lookup yields CDR1 SGHRS and CDR2 YFSETQ. V was pared by 3 bases and J by 3 bases, with 10 bases of the junction left unmatched. This CDR3 contains 18 residues. CDR3 region: CASSWGQGGDGYNSPLHF. CDR3 in DNA: TGCGCCAGCAGCTGGGGACAGGGTGGCGACGGCTATAATTCACCCCTCCACTTT.

The rearrangement links TRBV25-1 to TRBJ2-5; 8 bases match TRBD2. This CDR3 contains 16 residues. With V trimmed by 3 bases and J by 2 bases, 8 bases remained unmatched. Germline CDR1 reads MGHDK; CDR2 reads SYGVNS. The CDR3 region is CASSERSGSRQETQYF. In DNA, the CDR3 is TGTGCCAGCAGTGAGAGGAGCGGGAGTCGTCAAGAGACCCAGTACTTC. The full variable domain, in which reference TRBV25-1 and TRBJ2-5 provide the parts outside the CDR3, is EADIYQTPRYLVIGTGKKITLECSQTMGHDKMYWYQQDPGMELHLIHYSYGVNSTEKGDLSSESTVSRIRTEHFPLTLESARPSHTSQYLCASSERSGSRQETQYFGPGTRLLVL.

This chain connects TRBV28 to TRBJ1-1, with D possibly TRBD1 on 5 matching bases. Germline CDR1 MDHEN, CDR2 SYDVKM. V was clipped by 2 bases and J by 4 bases, with 11 bases between them. This CDR3 is built from 14 residues. CDR3 in amino acids: CASSLGGGSTEAFF. The CDR3 nucleotides are TGTGCCAGCAGTTTAGGGGGGGGAAGCACTGAAGCTTTCTTT. Supplemented by reference TRBV28 and TRBJ1-1, the full variable domain reads DVKVTQSSRYLVKRTGEKVFLECVQDMDHENMFWYRQDPGLGLRLIYFSYDVKMKEKGDIPEGYSVSREKKERFSLILESASTNQTSMYLCASSLGGGSTEAFFGQGTRLTVV.

V gene TRBV4-2 combines with J gene TRBJ1-5; 12 bases line up with TRBD1. CDR3 length equals 18 residues. V lost 4 bases and J lost 6; bases outside the gene matches: 13. The germline V gene has CDR1 LGHNA and CDR2 YNFKEQ. CDR3: CASSLQRGDRGRFQPQHF. The DNA for the CDR3 is TGTGCCAGCAGCCTTCAGAGGGGGGACAGGGGGCGGTTTCAGCCCCAGCATTTT.

This chain links TRBV28 with TRBJ1-5; the D is unclear. Germline V lookup: CDR1 MDHEN, CDR2 SYDVKM. The CDR3 consists of 15 residues. V shed 2 bases and J shed 0 bases, with 8 bases lying between them. The CDR3 DNA is TGTGCCAGCAGTTTAGGAGGTAATAGCAATCAGCCCCAGCATTTT. Translated, it gives CASSLGGNSNQPQHF.

The chain couples TRBV5-8 to TRBJ2-7; TRBD2 agrees at 9 bases. V was clipped by 4 bases and J by 0 bases; unmatched bases: 5. The germline V gene encodes CDR1 SGHTS and CDR2 YDEGEE. The CDR3 loop spans 15 amino acids. The CDR3 nucleotides read TGTGCCAGCAGCGAACTAGCGGGTCTCTCCTACGAGCAGTACTTC. As protein: CASSELAGLSYEQYF.